The 8 T cell receptor beta chains below were found in one sample sequenced in a study of cytomegalovirus exposure and HLA in healthy donors (dated by TCRdb to between 2016 and 2019). Library preparation was by the immunoSEQ multiplex PCR assay. For the multiplex PCR, a mixture combining 60 forward primers for TCR Vbeta segments and 13 reverse primers for TCR Jbeta segments was used. TCRdb stores this immuneACCESS table with in-frame sequences only. Part of the clones is absent; in the studies checked, under half of the shortfall reflects unresolved V genes, and no reason is known for the rest. This sample gives over 100,000 clones in total; 60% to 80% of them show up just once. The ten largest clones capture 5.8% of the sample. Sample: PBMCs. The receptors were sampled from a man between 60 and 70 years old in good health and CMV-seropositive.

In its sample, this clone was seen a few times. The J gene is TRBJ1-2, the V gene TRBV4-3; D is unclear. Germline loops: CDR1 LGHNA, CDR2 YSLEER. V gave up 4 bases and J gave up 6 bases, with 15 bases separating them. The CDR3 is made up of 14 amino acids. This CDR3 is CASSLLLNGNGYTF. CDR3 DNA sequence: TGCGCCAGCAGCCTCCTCCTTAACGGGAATGGCTACACCTTC.

The V call is TRBV5-1, the J call TRBJ1-2; a possible D gene is TRBD1 (5 bases). From germline, CDR1 is SGHRS and CDR2 YFSETQ. V shed 1 base and J shed 8 bases, with 15 bases lying between them. The CDR3 spans 14 residues. The CDR3 loop reads CASSLLCSTEGYTF. DNA for the CDR3: TGCGCCAGCAGCTTGCTTTGCTCGACAGAAGGCTACACCTTC.

This clone was detected only once. The DNA of the CDR3 is TGTGCCAGCAGGGCAGGGCGCCTCTACGAGCAGTACTTC. Translation gives CASRAGRLYEQYF. The chain recombines TRBV6-5 with TRBJ2-7; TRBD1 is a possible D gene (5 bases). Looked up from germline, CDR1 is MNHEY and CDR2 is SVGAGI. The CDR3 contains 13 residues. Trimming shortened V by 6 bases and J by 3 bases, and 12 bases separated the two germline ends.

V gene TRBV19 combines with J gene TRBJ2-1; 10 positions agree with TRBD2. The CDR3 runs to 15 residues. V lost 4 bases to trimming and J lost 10 bases; unmatched junction nucleotides: 10. Germline assignment: CDR1 LNHDA and CDR2 SQIVND (reference sequence). The CDR3 loop is CASSKMSGGAREQFF. In nucleotides, the CDR3 is TGTGCCAGTAGTAAAATGAGCGGGGGGGCCAGAGAGCAGTTCTTC.

The rearrangement joins TRBV6-6 to TRBJ2-7; TRBD2 matches at 11 bases. Per germline, CDR1 MNHNY and CDR2 SVGAGI (reference sequence). V lost 8 bases to trimming and J lost 6 bases; unmatched junction nucleotides: 9. The CDR3 runs to 14 residues. The chain's CDR3 is CASRVGLAGGEQYF. The DNA of the CDR3 is TGTGCCAGCCGGGTCGGCCTAGCGGGGGGCGAGCAGTACTTC.

In this sample, this clone turned up a few times. The chain recombines TRBV28 with TRBJ2-7; tentatively, D is TRBD1 (6 bases). The germline CDR1 and CDR2 sequences are MDHEN and SYDVKM. The CDR3 totals 14 residues. Trimming took off 8 bases at V and 1 base at J, with 15 bases between the two ends. CDR3 amino acids: CASLRPGTSYEQYF. CDR3 DNA sequence: TGTGCCAGCCTTCGTCCCGGGACATCCTACGAGCAGTACTTC.

The chain carries TRBV11-2 and TRBJ1-1, with a tentative D call TRBD1 (5 bases). V dropped 1 base and J dropped 0 bases, with 21 bases sitting between them. Germline V gives CDR1 SGHAT, CDR2 FQNNGV. The CDR3 runs to 19 residues. The CDR3 reads CASSLGGGRIGGVNTEAFF. CDR3 nucleotides: TGTGCCAGCAGCTTAGGGGGGGGTCGAATTGGAGGAGTGAACACTGAAGCTTTCTTT.

The chain joins TRBV15 to TRBJ2-2; tentative D call: TRBD2 (7 bases). Germline CDR1 LNHNV, CDR2 YYDKDF (reference sequence). The CDR3 loop spans 16 amino acids. V was clipped by 0 bases and J by 4 bases, with 12 bases between them. The CDR3 DNA reads TGTGCCACCAGCAGAGATGGTGGGGGGGCCACCGGGGAGCTGTTTTTT. Encoded protein: CATSRDGGGATGELFF.